The 29 T cell receptor beta chains presented below share a single source sample, sequenced in a study of cytomegalovirus exposure and HLA in healthy donors. The assay was immunoSEQ multiplex PCR, and TCRdb's table has in-frame clones only and misses some. The table shows about 82,000 clones, with around 94% occurring only once. Material: PBMCs. The receptors here all came from a man between 18 and 35 years old in good health and CMV-seronegative.

This clone showed up just once. V and J are TRBV6-4 and TRBJ1-6, with 7 bases aligning to TRBD1. V shed 5 bases and J 10 bases; nucleotides not matched to a gene: 11. Looked up from germline, CDR1 is MRHNA and CDR2 is SNTAGT. This CDR3 region has 15 residues. CDR3 region: CASSYDTGVFSPLHF. The CDR3 DNA reads as TGTGCCAGCAGTTATGATACAGGGGTTTTCTCACCCCTCCACTTT.

The chain carries TRBV6-5 and TRBJ1-1; perhaps TRBD1 as D (6 bases). Germline V lookup: CDR1 MNHEY, CDR2 SVGAGI. The V end was cut by 5 bases, the J end by 11 bases, with 15 bases between. This CDR3 is built from 12 residues. In DNA form, the CDR3 reads TGTGCCAGCAGTCTATTAACAGGGACGGCTTTCTTT. Translation gives CASSLLTGTAFF.

The chain uses TRBV27 and TRBJ2-2; 8 nucleotides match TRBD1. Unmatched junction bases numbered 9, after V lost 3 bases and J lost 0 bases. The CDR3 is made up of 18 amino acids. Looked up from germline, CDR1 is MNHEY and CDR2 is SMNVEV (reference sequence). The CDR3 DNA reads TGTGCCAGCAGTTTCAGACAGGGGTATCCAACGAACACCGGGGAGCTGTTTTTT. It encodes CASSFRQGYPTNTGELFF.

The CDR3 reads CASSIDSTVLSNQPQHF. In DNA, the CDR3 is TGTGCCAGTAGTATAGATTCGACAGTACTTAGCAATCAGCCCCAGCATTTT. The V gene is TRBV19, the J gene TRBJ1-5; D possibly corresponds to TRBD1 (5 bases). The CDR3 runs to 17 residues. The germline V gene encodes CDR1 LNHDA and CDR2 SQIVND (reference sequence). Trimming cost V 0 bases and J 0 bases, with 12 bases left between them.

V gene TRBV5-4 combines with J gene TRBJ1-1, with D hard to call. This CDR3 has 17 amino acids. V was trimmed by 1 base and J by 0 bases, leaving 16 bases between them. The germline V gene has CDR1 SGHNT and CDR2 YYREEE (reference sequence). The CDR3 protein is CASSLILGGQVNTEAFF. CDR3 DNA: TGTGCCAGCAGCTTGATCCTTGGTGGGCAGGTGAACACTGAAGCTTTCTTT.

The genes are TRBV9 and TRBJ2-2; D is possibly TRBD1 (5 bases). CDR3 size: 15 residues. Germline V gives CDR1 SGDLS, CDR2 YYNGEE. Trimming removed 0 bases from V and 3 bases from J, with 9 bases in between. The CDR3 loop is CASSVGEGDTGELFF. In DNA, the CDR3 is TGTGCCAGCAGCGTAGGTGAAGGGGACACCGGGGAGCTGTTTTTT.

The V call is TRBV6-1, the J call TRBJ2-3, with 8 bases lining up with TRBD1. The CDR3 sequence is 14 residues long. Germline V gene data show CDR1 as MNHNS and CDR2 as SASEGT. V lost 6 bases to trimming and J lost 4 bases; unmatched junction nucleotides: 6. For the CDR3, the DNA is TGTGCCAGCAGGCGGACAGGGTTGGCAGATACGCAGTATTTT. Translating it yields CASRRTGLADTQYF.

This chain joins TRBV5-6 and TRBJ1-1; 7 nucleotides line up with TRBD1. The J segment lost 7 bases and the V segment lost 4 bases, leaving 13 bases of the junction unmatched. From germline, CDR1 is SGHDT and CDR2 YYEEEE. The CDR3 is made up of 15 amino acids. The DNA of the CDR3 is TGTGCCAGCAGCCAAGCACCTACAGGGGATGGTGAAGCTTTCTTT. Amino acids: CASSQAPTGDGEAFF.

The V call is TRBV5-1, the J call TRBJ2-3; 10 bases align to TRBD2. Trimming cost V 6 bases and J 6 bases; bases outside gene matches: 16. This CDR3 comprises 17 residues. The V gene's germline CDR1 is SGHRS and CDR2 YFSETQ. CDR3 sequence: CASTLRASGGGSDTQYF. In nucleotides, the CDR3 is TGCGCCAGCACCCTCCGGGCTAGCGGGGGAGGTAGTGATACGCAGTATTTT. The full variable domain, completed using reference TRBV5-1 and TRBJ2-3, is KAGVTQTPRYLIKTRGQQVTLSCSPISGHRSVSWYQQTPGQGLQFLFEYFSETQRNKGNFPGRFSGRQFSNSRSEMNVSTLELGDSALYLCASTLRASGGGSDTQYFGPGTRLTVL.

This chain links TRBV5-1 with TRBJ2-7, with no clear D. Germline V gene sequence: CDR1 SGHRS, CDR2 YFSETQ. Trimming cost V 3 bases and J 6 bases, with 4 bases left between them. This CDR3 has 10 residues. CDR3 in amino acids: CASSSSEQYF. CDR3 nucleotide sequence: TGCGCCAGCAGCTCTAGCGAGCAGTACTTC.

The V call is TRBV7-9, the J call TRBJ1-2, with D tentatively TRBD1 (5 bases). This CDR3 contains 13 residues. Germline CDR1 and CDR2: SEHNR and FQNEAQ (reference sequence). V was cut by 6 bases and J by 2 bases, with 10 bases left in between. The CDR3 here is CASRLQANYGYTF. In DNA form, the CDR3 reads TGTGCCAGCAGGCTACAGGCGAACTATGGCTACACCTTC.

The chain employs TRBV15 and TRBJ1-1; 8 bases fit TRBD1. CDR1 is LNHNV, CDR2 YYDKDF, per germline (reference sequence). The CDR3 runs to 18 residues. Unmatched junction bases numbered 14, after V lost 5 bases and J lost 0 bases. Here the CDR3 DNA reads TGTGCCACCAGCCCCTACCCCGGGACAGGCCACATGAACACTGAAGCTTTCTTT. Translation: CATSPYPGTGHMNTEAFF.

This chain links TRBV6-6 with TRBJ1-2; D perhaps matches TRBD1 (6 bases). V was clipped by 4 bases and J by 3 bases, with 12 bases between them. Germline values: CDR1 MNHNY, CDR2 SVGAGI (reference sequence). The CDR3 spans 14 residues. The CDR3 DNA is TGTGCCAGCAGTTTTAGGACAGTTTACTATGGCTACACCTTC. This codes for CASSFRTVYYGYTF.

J is TRBJ1-1 and V is TRBV27, with D possibly TRBD1 on 6 matching bases. Germline CDR1 and CDR2: MNHEY and SMNVEV (reference sequence). The CDR3 is made up of 19 amino acids. V shed 3 bases and J shed 2 bases, with 25 bases lying between them. CDR3 nucleotides: TGTGCCAGCAGTTTGATCGTCCCTGGGGACCCCAGGGGAAACACTGAAGCTTTCTTT. This translates into CASSLIVPGDPRGNTEAFF.

The gene calls are TRBV7-9 and TRBJ1-2; 7 bases map to TRBD1. Germline values: CDR1 SEHNR, CDR2 FQNEAQ (reference sequence). V dropped 1 base and J dropped 7; count of bases not matched to a gene: 12. This CDR3 spans 16 amino acids. The CDR3 protein is CASSLGGTAQFVGYTF. CDR3 DNA: TGTGCCAGCAGCTTAGGTGGGACAGCCCAATTTGTTGGCTACACCTTC.

This clone was counted a few times. The chain carries TRBV30 and TRBJ1-2; TRBD1 aligns across 7 bases. The CDR3 is 13 amino acids. Trimming removed 6 bases from V and 4 bases from J; junction bases left unmatched: 8. CDR1 is GTSNPN and CDR2 is SVGIG in the germline V gene (reference sequence). CDR3 protein: CACNRDRPYGYTF. The CDR3 coding sequence is TGTGCCTGTAACCGGGACAGACCCTATGGCTACACCTTC.

The genes are TRBV18 and TRBJ2-7, with unresolved D. This CDR3 region has 12 residues. V was shortened by 1 base and J by 6 bases, with 7 bases between the two germline ends. CDR1 and CDR2 from the germline V gene are KGHSH and LQKENI. The CDR3 loop is CASSPRSPEQYF. The CDR3 coding sequence is TGTGCCAGCTCACCACGTAGCCCCGAGCAGTACTTC.

CDR3 protein: CASSLAAGGYTF. The CDR3 DNA reads as TGTGCCAGCAGTTTGGCCGCGGGCGGCTACACCTTC. The chain recombines TRBV6-6 with TRBJ1-2; D unclear. Germline loops: CDR1 MNHNY, CDR2 SVGAGI (reference sequence). CDR3 length equals 12 residues. Trimming stripped 4 bases from V and 8 bases from J, with 11 bases between.

The chain is built from TRBV5-1 and TRBJ2-5; possible D gene TRBD1, 6 bases. The V end was cut by 7 bases, the J end by 1 base, with 11 bases between. The CDR3 is made up of 13 amino acids. Germline assignment: CDR1 SGHRS and CDR2 YFSETQ. CDR3 in amino acids: CASGRTAQETQYF. DNA of the CDR3: TGCGCCAGCGGACGGACAGCCCAAGAGACCCAGTACTTC.

The chain joins TRBV7-3 to TRBJ2-2; D possibly corresponds to TRBD2 (6 bases). Germline V gives CDR1 SGHTA, CDR2 FQGTGA. The CDR3 length is 16 residues. V dropped 2 bases and J dropped 6 bases, with 16 bases sitting between them. The CDR3 is CASSLYLTGVSGELFF. The CDR3 nucleotides read TGTGCCAGCAGCTTATATCTTACGGGAGTCTCCGGGGAGCTGTTTTTT.

The chain joins TRBV19 to TRBJ2-2; D might be TRBD1 (7 bases). The CDR3 runs to 14 residues. The V end was cut by 7 bases, the J end by 8 bases, with 17 bases between. Germline CDR1 LNHDA, CDR2 SQIVND (reference sequence). CDR3 in amino acids: CASNPQGGKGELFF. Here the CDR3 DNA reads TGTGCCAGTAACCCCCAGGGGGGTAAGGGGGAGCTGTTTTTT.

The chain carries TRBV27 and TRBJ2-4; TRBD1 matches at 9 bases. CDR3 length: 17 amino acids. With 5 bases clipped from V and 7 bases from J, the junction kept 15 bases outside the gene matches. Germline values: CDR1 MNHEY, CDR2 SMNVEV (reference sequence). The CDR3 nucleotides are TGTGCCAGCAGTAACGTATTGTACAGGGGGCGTGGGAACATTCAGTACTTC. Its translation is CASSNVLYRGRGNIQYF.

This chain links TRBV6-5 with TRBJ1-6; D gene ambiguous. The CDR3 has 14 amino acids. Germline V gives CDR1 MNHEY, CDR2 SVGAGI. The germline V and J ends were trimmed by 5 bases and 7 bases, with 12 bases remaining between them. CDR3 sequence: CASSAWTGNSPLHF. In DNA form, the CDR3 reads TGTGCCAGCAGTGCCTGGACGGGGAATTCACCCCTCCACTTT.

This chain joins TRBV5-6 and TRBJ2-7; D not resolved. This CDR3 spans 14 amino acids. CDR1 is SGHDT, CDR2 YYEEEE, per germline. The V end was cut by 1 base, the J end by 0 bases, with 8 bases between. The CDR3 DNA reads TGTGCCAGCAGCTTGTTCCGGTCCTCCTACGAGCAGTACTTC. Its protein product is CASSLFRSSYEQYF.

The chain couples TRBV19 to TRBJ1-3; 9 positions match TRBD1. The J segment lost 4 bases and the V segment lost 6 bases, leaving 7 bases of the junction unmatched. This CDR3 spans 15 amino acids. In germline, CDR1 is LNHDA, CDR2 SQIVND (reference sequence). CDR3 region: CASSQQGAVGNTIYF. CDR3 in DNA: TGTGCCAGTAGCCAACAGGGGGCGGTGGGAAACACCATATATTTT.

The V gene is TRBV9, the J gene TRBJ2-1; the match to TRBD2 covers 10 bases. The V segment lost 1 base and the J segment 9 bases; nucleotides outside the gene matches: 7. The germline CDR1 and CDR2 sequences are SGDLS and YYNGEE. This CDR3 has 15 amino acids. As DNA, the CDR3 is TGTGCCAGCAGCGTAAATCTAGCGGGAGCTAGTGAGCAGTTCTTC. This sequence encodes CASSVNLAGASEQFF.

In its sample, this clone was seen once. The chain links TRBV6-5 to TRBJ2-7; D is possibly TRBD2 (6 bases). The CDR3 extends over 13 amino acids. Germline V CDR1 and CDR2: MNHEY, SVGAGI. V was pared by 2 bases and J by 9 bases, with 14 bases between. CDR3 amino acids: CASSYGAGSWQYF. CDR3 DNA sequence: TGTGCCAGCAGTTACGGCGCGGGGTCGTGGCAGTACTTC.

This chain links TRBV5-6 with TRBJ2-7; D possibly corresponds to TRBD1 (6 bases). Germline V gene lookup returns CDR1 SGHDT and CDR2 YYEEEE. Trimming pared 4 bases from V and 1 base from J, leaving 9 bases between. The CDR3 is 13 amino acids. The DNA of the CDR3 is TGTGCCAGCAGCACGGGACATTCCTACGAGCAGTACTTC. It encodes CASSTGHSYEQYF.

The CDR3 DNA reads as TGTGCCACCGTCGGGAGGTATAGCAATGAGCAGTTCTTC. Amino acid sequence: CATVGRYSNEQFF. The rearrangement links TRBV15 to TRBJ2-1; 7 nucleotides align to TRBD2. Per the germline V gene, CDR1 is LNHNV and CDR2 is YYDKDF (reference sequence). The CDR3 contains 13 residues. Trimming took 8 bases from V and 6 from J; bases not matched to a gene: 7.